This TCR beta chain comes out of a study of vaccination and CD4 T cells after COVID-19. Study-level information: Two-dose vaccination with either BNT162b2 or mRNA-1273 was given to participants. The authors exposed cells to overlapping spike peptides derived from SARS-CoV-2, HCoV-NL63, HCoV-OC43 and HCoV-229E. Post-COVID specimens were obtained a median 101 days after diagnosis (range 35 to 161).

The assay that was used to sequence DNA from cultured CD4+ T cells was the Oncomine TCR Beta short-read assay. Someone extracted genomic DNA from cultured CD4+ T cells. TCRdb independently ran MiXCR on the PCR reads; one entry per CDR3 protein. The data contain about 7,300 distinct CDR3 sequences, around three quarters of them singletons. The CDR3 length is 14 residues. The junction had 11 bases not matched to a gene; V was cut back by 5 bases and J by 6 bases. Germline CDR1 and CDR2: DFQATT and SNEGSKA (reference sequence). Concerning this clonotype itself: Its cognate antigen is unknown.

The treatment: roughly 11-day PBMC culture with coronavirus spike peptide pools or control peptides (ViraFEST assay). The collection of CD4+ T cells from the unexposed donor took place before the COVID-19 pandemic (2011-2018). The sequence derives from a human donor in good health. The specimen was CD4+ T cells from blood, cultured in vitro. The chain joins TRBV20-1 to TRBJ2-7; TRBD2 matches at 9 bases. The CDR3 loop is CSALSPSGGIEQYF. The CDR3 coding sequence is TGCAGTGCTCTTTCCCCAAGCGGGGGGATCGAGCAGTACTTC.